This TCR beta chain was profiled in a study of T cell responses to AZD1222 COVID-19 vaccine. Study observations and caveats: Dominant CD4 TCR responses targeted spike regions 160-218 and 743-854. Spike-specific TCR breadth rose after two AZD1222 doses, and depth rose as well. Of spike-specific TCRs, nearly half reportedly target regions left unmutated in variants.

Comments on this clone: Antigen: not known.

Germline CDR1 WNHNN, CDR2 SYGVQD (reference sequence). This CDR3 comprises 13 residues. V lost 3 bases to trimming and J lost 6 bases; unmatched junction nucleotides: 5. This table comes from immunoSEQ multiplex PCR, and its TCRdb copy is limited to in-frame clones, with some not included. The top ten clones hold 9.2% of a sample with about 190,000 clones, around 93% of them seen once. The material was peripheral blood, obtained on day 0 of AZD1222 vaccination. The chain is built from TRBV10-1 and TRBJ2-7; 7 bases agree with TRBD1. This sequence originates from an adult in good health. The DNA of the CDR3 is TGCGCCAGCAGTGACACAGGGGCGTCCGAGCAGTACTTC. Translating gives CASSDTGASEQYF.